Below are 23 T cell receptor beta chains sequenced from a single sample in a study of blood T cell repertoires in COVID-19. Some clones are missing from TCRdb's copy, which holds only in-frame ones; the method was immunoSEQ multiplex PCR. The data hold approximately 140,000 clones, with about 83% observed a single time. The sequenced material came from peripheral blood. The receptor set was obtained from a man under 40 with COVID-19, enrolled during active disease.

The CDR3 reads CASNSDGVSHQPQHF. The DNA for the CDR3 is TGTGCCAGTAACTCGGACGGGGTATCGCATCAGCCCCAGCATTTT. This chain joins TRBV19 and TRBJ1-5; no clear D. The CDR3 loop spans 15 amino acids. V was shortened by 7 bases and J by 5 bases, with 18 bases between the two germline ends. Germline V lookup: CDR1 LNHDA, CDR2 SQIVND (reference sequence). Complete variable domain (other parts from reference TRBV19 and TRBJ1-5): DGGITQSPKYLFRKEGQNVTLSCEQNLNHDAMYWYRQDPGQGLRLIYYSQIVNDFQKGDIAEGYSVSREKKESFPLTVTSAQKNPTAFYLCASNSDGVSHQPQHFGDGTRLSIL.

The table lists this clone with a few counts. The chain links TRBV4-1 to TRBJ2-7, with a weak D call TRBD1 (6 bases). V was clipped by 6 bases and J by 3 bases, with 12 bases between them. The CDR3 runs to 13 residues. CDR1 and CDR2 (germline): MGHRA, YSYEKL. The CDR3, as DNA: TGCGCCAGCAGGGGGGACACACGCTACGAGCAGTACTTC. It specifies CASRGDTRYEQYF.

The V call is TRBV3-1 (or the pseudogene TRBV3-2), the J call TRBJ1-5; 7 nucleotides align to TRBD1. The germline V gene encodes CDR1 LGHDT and CDR2 YNNKEL (reference sequence). The trim removed 4 bases at V and 2 bases at J, leaving 5 bases unmatched. This CDR3 spans 15 amino acids. The CDR3 coding sequence is TGTGCCAGCAGCCTAGGGACAGTGGGCAATCAGCCCCAGCATTTT. The encoded protein is CASSLGTVGNQPQHF.

As to this clone: Other nucleotide sequences from this sample produce the same CDR3. The chain is built from TRBV3-1 (or the pseudogene TRBV3-2) and TRBJ2-7; tentatively, D is TRBD1 (6 bases). This CDR3 comprises 14 residues. V lost 3 bases and J 1 base, leaving 10 bases between the germline ends. From germline, CDR1 is LGHDT and CDR2 YNNKEL (reference sequence). The CDR3 loop reads CASSQQGHSYEQYF. The CDR3 nucleotides read TGTGCCAGCAGCCAGCAGGGACATTCCTACGAGCAGTACTTC.

This clone was found a few times. The CDR3 DNA follows: TGCGCCAGCAGCTTGGACATAAATCAGCCCCAGCATTTT. It is translated as CASSLDINQPQHF. V is TRBV5-1 and J is TRBJ1-5; D gene uncertain. Germline lookup yields CDR1 SGHRS and CDR2 YFSETQ. Trimming cost V 0 bases and J 4 bases, with 5 bases left between them. There are 13 residues in the CDR3.

The chain carries TRBV28 and TRBJ2-7, with 11 bases lining up with TRBD2. Germline trimming cut 5 bases from V and 4 bases from J; bases unmatched to any gene: 10. This CDR3 spans 16 amino acids. CDR1 is MDHEN, CDR2 SYDVKM, per germline. The CDR3 loop is CASSGGTSGSLYEQYF. CDR3 DNA sequence: TGTGCCAGCAGTGGCGGGACTAGCGGATCCCTATACGAGCAGTACTTC.

J is TRBJ2-6 and V is TRBV6-1; 8 nucleotides match TRBD1. CDR1 MNHNS and CDR2 SASEGT come from the germline V gene. V lost 4 bases and J lost 0; bases outside the gene matches: 5. The CDR3 spans 17 residues. The chain's CDR3 is CASSGQGPSSGANVLTF. CDR3 nucleotides: TGTGCCAGCAGTGGACAGGGGCCCAGCTCTGGGGCCAACGTCCTGACTTTC.

This chain links TRBV7-9 with TRBJ2-7, with 8 bases fitting TRBD1. This CDR3 is 15 amino acids long. The V gene's germline CDR1 is SEHNR and CDR2 FQNEAQ (reference sequence). V lost 6 bases, J lost 4 bases, and 11 bases stayed unmatched. This CDR3 is CASRPRGQGWYEQYF. Written as DNA, the CDR3 is TGTGCCAGCAGACCCCGAGGACAGGGCTGGTACGAGCAGTACTTC. The full variable domain, rest sourced from reference TRBV7-9 and TRBJ2-7, is DTGVSQNPRHKITKRGQNVTFRCDPISEHNRLYWYRQTLGQGPEFLTYFQNEAQLEKSRLLSDRFSAERPKGSFSTLEIQRTEQGDSAMYLCASRPRGQGWYEQYFGPGTRLTVT.

The rearrangement links TRBV20-1 to TRBJ1-4; 9 bases map to TRBD1. Trimming took 3 bases from V and 0 from J; bases not matched to a gene: 8. The CDR3 runs 17 residues. Germline CDR1 reads DFQATT; CDR2 reads SNEGSKA (reference sequence). The CDR3, as DNA: TGCAGTGCTAGTTCGGGACAGGGACTTGCAACTAATGAAAAACTGTTTTTT. Encoded protein: CSASSGQGLATNEKLFF.

The chain couples TRBV21-1 to TRBJ2-4; the table assigns TRBD2, which was not confirmed against the DNA. TRBV21-1 counts as a pseudogene. The CDR3 loop spans 21 amino acids. CDR3 protein: CASSKSVEGPKSYYRKNIQYF. The CDR3 nucleotides read TGTGCCAGCAGCAAATCTGTGGAGGGCCCGAAATCGTATTACCGCAAAAACATTCAGTACTTC.

The chain links TRBV4-2 to TRBJ1-5; unclear D gene. The ends were cut back, 0 bases at V and 1 base at J, with 7 bases in the middle. Germline CDR1 is LGHNA and CDR2 is YNFKEQ. The CDR3 totals 15 residues. CDR3 residues: CASSQDLLSNQPQHF. Here the CDR3 DNA reads TGTGCCAGCAGCCAAGACCTCCTAAGCAATCAGCCCCAGCATTTT.

The rearrangement joins TRBV15 to TRBJ2-7; 7 bases are a match to TRBD2. CDR3 length: 17 amino acids. Losses at the gene ends were 0 bases for V and 3 bases for J; bases not matched to a gene: 11. CDR1 is LNHNV and CDR2 is YYDKDF in the germline V gene (reference sequence). The CDR3 DNA is TGTGCCACCAGCAGAGATCTTGGACTAGTGCACGACTACGAGCAGTACTTC. Translated: CATSRDLGLVHDYEQYF.

The chain combines TRBV5-6 with TRBJ1-2, with TRBD1 matching 8 bases. Germline V lookup: CDR1 SGHDT, CDR2 YYEEEE. The J segment lost 4 bases and the V segment lost 4 bases, leaving 9 bases of the junction unmatched. CDR3 length: 15 residues. The DNA of the CDR3 is TGTGCCAGCAGCCCTCAGGGGGCAAACGGCTATGGCTACACCTTC. Translated, it gives CASSPQGANGYGYTF.

This chain connects TRBV5-6 to TRBJ2-4; 15 bases match TRBD2. Germline V gene data show CDR1 as SGHDT and CDR2 as YYEEEE. There are 17 residues in the CDR3. Trimming removed 3 bases from V and 10 bases from J; junction bases left unmatched: 11. The CDR3 protein is CASSWAPGLAGGGIQYF. The CDR3 DNA is TGTGCCAGCAGCTGGGCCCCGGGACTAGCGGGAGGTGGGATTCAGTACTTC. Using reference TRBV5-6 and TRBJ2-4 for the parts outside the CDR3, the full variable domain is DAGVTQSPTHLIKTRGQQVTLRCSPKSGHDTVSWYQQALGQGPQFIFQYYEEEERQRGNFPDRFSGHQFPNYSSELNVNALLLGDSALYLCASSWAPGLAGGGIQYFGAGTRLSVL.

The genes are TRBV13 and TRBJ2-1; possible D gene TRBD2, 5 bases. Germline V lookup: CDR1 PRHDT, CDR2 FYEKMQ (reference sequence). The CDR3 has 13 residues. Trimming pared 3 bases from V and 9 bases from J, leaving 12 bases between. CDR3 loop: CASSFERRGEQFF. The CDR3 region has the DNA TGTGCCAGCAGCTTTGAACGCCGGGGTGAGCAGTTCTTC.

This clone appeared a single time. The rearrangement joins TRBV28 to TRBJ2-7; 8 nucleotides line up with TRBD2. Germline CDR1 MDHEN, CDR2 SYDVKM. Losses at the gene ends were 4 bases for V and 6 bases for J; bases not matched to a gene: 11. This CDR3 comprises 15 residues. The CDR3 DNA reads TGTGCCAGCAGTTCCCTTGGACGGGAGGGCAGCGAGCAGTACTTC. This encodes CASSSLGREGSEQYF.

This clone has only one observation. The chain couples TRBV2 to TRBJ1-1, with 8 bases lining up with TRBD1. The length of the CDR3 is 13 residues. V shed 6 bases and J 1 base; nucleotides not matched to a gene: 1. Germline CDR1 SNHLY, CDR2 FYNNEI. The CDR3 DNA reads TGTGCCAGCAGGGACAGGGAGAACACTGAAGCTTTCTTT. This translates into CASRDRENTEAFF.

CDR3 nucleotides: TGTGCCACCAGACAGGGTCACACTGAAGCTTTCTTT. This codes for CATRQGHTEAFF. The chain employs TRBV24-1 and TRBJ1-1, with a weak D call TRBD1 (6 bases). This CDR3 has 12 amino acids. The V end lost 7 bases, the J end lost 3 bases, and 8 bases lay between the germline ends. CDR1 and CDR2 (germline): KGHDR, SFDVKD.

The rearrangement joins TRBV28 to TRBJ1-5, with D possibly TRBD1 on 5 matching bases. The germline V gene encodes CDR1 MDHEN and CDR2 SYDVKM. V was clipped by 3 bases and J by 4 bases, with 13 bases between them. The CDR3 contains 15 residues. The CDR3 DNA sequence: TGTGCCAGCAGTTTGACGGGCCAGGGTAATCAGCCCCAGCATTTT. Its translation: CASSLTGQGNQPQHF.

This sequence joins TRBV10-2 and TRBJ2-5, with a tentative D call TRBD2 (6 bases). Germline CDR1 WSHSY, CDR2 SAAADI. This CDR3 is built from 15 residues. Trimming left V 6 bases short and J 0 bases short, with 14 bases between. The CDR3 bases are TGCGCCAGCAGGCAAGAGGCGGGGTACCAAGAGACCCAGTACTTC. It encodes CASRQEAGYQETQYF.

The chain couples TRBV4-1 to TRBJ1-2; a weak D match, TRBD1 (5 bases). CDR3 length: 17 amino acids. The V end was cut by 3 bases, the J end by 6 bases, with 23 bases between. Germline CDR1 MGHRA, CDR2 YSYEKL. The DNA of the CDR3 is TGCGCCAGCAGCCATGGGGGGAGCCGTTCCATCTCTGATGGCTACACCTTC. Its translation: CASSHGGSRSISDGYTF.

The rearrangement links TRBV11-2 to TRBJ1-3; no definite D call. Germline assignment: CDR1 SGHAT and CDR2 FQNNGV. The CDR3 is 13 residues long. V gave up 6 bases and J gave up 0 bases, with 6 bases separating them. The CDR3 region has the DNA TGTGCCAGCAGGGAGGCCTCTGGAAACACCATATATTTT. This translates into CASREASGNTIYF.

Only one count was recorded for this clone. V and J are TRBV7-9 and TRBJ2-7, with 9 positions matching TRBD2. Unmatched junction bases numbered 16, after V lost 4 bases and J lost 0 bases. Germline V lookup: CDR1 SEHNR, CDR2 FQNEAQ (reference sequence). The CDR3 has 19 amino acids. The CDR3 nucleotides are TGTGCCAGCAGCTCCGAGACTCCGAACCTAGCGGGGTACTCCTACGAGCAGTACTTC. Translation gives CASSSETPNLAGYSYEQYF.